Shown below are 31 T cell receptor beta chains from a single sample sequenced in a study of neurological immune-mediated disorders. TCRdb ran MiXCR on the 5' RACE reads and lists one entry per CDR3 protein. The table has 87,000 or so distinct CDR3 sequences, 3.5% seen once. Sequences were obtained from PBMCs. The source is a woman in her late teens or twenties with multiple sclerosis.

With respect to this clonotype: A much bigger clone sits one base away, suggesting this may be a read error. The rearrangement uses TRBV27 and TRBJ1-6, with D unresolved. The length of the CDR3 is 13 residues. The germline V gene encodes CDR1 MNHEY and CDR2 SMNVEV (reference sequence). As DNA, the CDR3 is TGTGGAGAGATCAGCTCAATTAATTCACCCCTCAACTTT. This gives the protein CGEISSINSPLNF.

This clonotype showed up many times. As DNA, the CDR3 is TGCAGTGCGCCGGACCCGAGCTCCTACAATGAGCAGTTCTTC. It translates to CSAPDPSSYNEQFF. This chain joins TRBV20-1 and TRBJ2-1, with D uncertain. The CDR3 extends over 14 amino acids. The V gene lost 6 bases and the J gene lost 0 bases, with 12 bases spanning the gap. CDR1 DFQATT and CDR2 SNEGSKA come from the germline V gene (reference sequence).

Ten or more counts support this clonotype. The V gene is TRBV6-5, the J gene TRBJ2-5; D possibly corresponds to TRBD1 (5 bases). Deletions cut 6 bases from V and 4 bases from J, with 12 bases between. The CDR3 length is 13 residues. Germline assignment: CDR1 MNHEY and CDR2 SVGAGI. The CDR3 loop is CASRLTVRETQYF. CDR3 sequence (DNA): TGTGCCAGCAGATTGACAGTAAGAGAGACCCAGTACTTC.

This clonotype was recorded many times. The CDR3 region has the DNA TGCAGTGCTAGAGAAAAACGCCGGGATCCCTGGGCCCAGCATTTT. The encoded protein is CSAREKRRDPWAQHF. The rearrangement uses TRBV20-1 and TRBJ1-5; D uncertain. Per the germline V gene, CDR1 is DFQATT and CDR2 is SNEGSKA (reference sequence). Between the trimmed V and J ends, which lost 0 bases and 11 bases, there was a span of 20 bases. This CDR3 contains 15 residues.

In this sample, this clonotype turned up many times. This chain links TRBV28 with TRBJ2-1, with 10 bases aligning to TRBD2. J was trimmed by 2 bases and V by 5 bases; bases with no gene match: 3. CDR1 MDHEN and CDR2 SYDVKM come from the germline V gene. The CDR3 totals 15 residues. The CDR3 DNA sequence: TGTGCCAGCAGTCCCACTAGCGGGGCCTACAATGAGCAGTTCTTC. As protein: CASSPTSGAYNEQFF.

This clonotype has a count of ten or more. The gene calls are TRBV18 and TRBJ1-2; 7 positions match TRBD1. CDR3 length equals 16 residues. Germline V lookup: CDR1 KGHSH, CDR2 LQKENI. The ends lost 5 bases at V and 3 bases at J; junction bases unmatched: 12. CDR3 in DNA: TGTGCCAGCTCAGCCTCCCCGGACAGGAATTACTATGGCTACACCTTC. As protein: CASSASPDRNYYGYTF.

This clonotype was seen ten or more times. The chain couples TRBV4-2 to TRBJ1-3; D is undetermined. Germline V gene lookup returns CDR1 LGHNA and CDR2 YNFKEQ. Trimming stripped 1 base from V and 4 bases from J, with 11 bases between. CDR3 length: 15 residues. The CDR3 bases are TGTGCCAGCAGCCAAGTGGCGGTGGAAGGAAACACCATATATTTT. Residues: CASSQVAVEGNTIYF.

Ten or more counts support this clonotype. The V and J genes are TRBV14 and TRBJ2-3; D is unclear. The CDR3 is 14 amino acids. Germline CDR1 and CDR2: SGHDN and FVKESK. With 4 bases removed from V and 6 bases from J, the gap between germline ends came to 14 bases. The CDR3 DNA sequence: TGTGCCAGCAGCCTGGTCCTTCCCCCCGATACGCAGTATTTT. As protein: CASSLVLPPDTQYF.

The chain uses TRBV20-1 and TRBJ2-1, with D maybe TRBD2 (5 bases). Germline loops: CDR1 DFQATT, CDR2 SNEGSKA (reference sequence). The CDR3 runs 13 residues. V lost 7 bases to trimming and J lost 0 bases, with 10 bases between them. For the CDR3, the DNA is TGCAGTGACCCCGGGAACTCCTACAATGAGCAGTTCTTC. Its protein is CSDPGNSYNEQFF.

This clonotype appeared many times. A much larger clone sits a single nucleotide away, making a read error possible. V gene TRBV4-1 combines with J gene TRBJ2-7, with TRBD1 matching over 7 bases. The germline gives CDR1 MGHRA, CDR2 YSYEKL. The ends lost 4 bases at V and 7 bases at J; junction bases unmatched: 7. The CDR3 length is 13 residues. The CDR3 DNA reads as TGCGCCAGCAGCCGACAGGGTTTAGAAGAGCAGTACTTC. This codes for CASSRQGLEEQYF.

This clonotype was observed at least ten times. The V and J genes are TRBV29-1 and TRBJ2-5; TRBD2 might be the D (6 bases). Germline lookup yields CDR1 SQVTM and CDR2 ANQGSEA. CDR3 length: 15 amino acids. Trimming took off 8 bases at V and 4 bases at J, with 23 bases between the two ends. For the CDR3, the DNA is TGCAGCCACGCGGGATGGCCTCGAGGAGGAGAGACCCAGTACTTC. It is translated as CSHAGWPRGGETQYF.

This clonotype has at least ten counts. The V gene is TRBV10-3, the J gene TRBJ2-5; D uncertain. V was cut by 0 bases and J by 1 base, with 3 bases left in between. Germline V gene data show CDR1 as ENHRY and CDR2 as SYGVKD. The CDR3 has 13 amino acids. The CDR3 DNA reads TGTGCCATCAGTGAGTCAGTCCAAGAGACCCAGTACTTC. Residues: CAISESVQETQYF.

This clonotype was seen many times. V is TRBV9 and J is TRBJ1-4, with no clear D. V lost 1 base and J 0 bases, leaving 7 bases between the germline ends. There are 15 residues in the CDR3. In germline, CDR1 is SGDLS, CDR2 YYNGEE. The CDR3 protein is CASSVLGATNEKLFF. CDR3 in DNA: TGTGCCAGCAGCGTATTAGGTGCAACTAATGAAAAACTGTTTTTT. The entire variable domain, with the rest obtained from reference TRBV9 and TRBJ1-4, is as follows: DSGVTQTPKHLITATGQRVTLRCSPRSGDLSVYWYQQSLDQGLQFLIQYYNGEERAKGNILERFSAQQFPDLHSELNLSSLELGDSALYFCASSVLGATNEKLFFGSGTQLSVL.

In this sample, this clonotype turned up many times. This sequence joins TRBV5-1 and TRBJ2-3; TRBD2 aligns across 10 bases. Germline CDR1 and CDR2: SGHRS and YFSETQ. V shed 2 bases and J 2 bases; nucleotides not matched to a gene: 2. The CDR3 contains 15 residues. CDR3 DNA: TGCGCCAGCAGCTTCGGACTAGCGGACACAGATACGCAGTATTTT. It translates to CASSFGLADTDTQYF.

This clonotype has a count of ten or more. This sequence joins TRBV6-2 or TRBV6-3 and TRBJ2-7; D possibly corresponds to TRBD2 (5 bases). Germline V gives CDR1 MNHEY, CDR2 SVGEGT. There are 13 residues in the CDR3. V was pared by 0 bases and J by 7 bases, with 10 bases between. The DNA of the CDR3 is TGTGCCAGCAGTTACTCGAGTACGGGGGAGCAGTACTTC. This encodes CASSYSSTGEQYF.

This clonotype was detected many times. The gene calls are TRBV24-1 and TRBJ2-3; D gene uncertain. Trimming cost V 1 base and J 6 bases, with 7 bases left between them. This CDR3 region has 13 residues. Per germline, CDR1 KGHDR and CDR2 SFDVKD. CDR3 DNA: TGTGCCACCAGTGATTTAACTACCGATACGCAGTATTTT. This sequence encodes CATSDLTTDTQYF.

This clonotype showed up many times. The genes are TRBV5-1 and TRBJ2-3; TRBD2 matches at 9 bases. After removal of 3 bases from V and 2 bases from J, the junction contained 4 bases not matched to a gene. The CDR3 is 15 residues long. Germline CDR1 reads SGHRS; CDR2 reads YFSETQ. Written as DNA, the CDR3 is TGCGCCAGCAGCTATAGCGGGGGACCCACAGATACGCAGTATTTT. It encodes CASSYSGGPTDTQYF.

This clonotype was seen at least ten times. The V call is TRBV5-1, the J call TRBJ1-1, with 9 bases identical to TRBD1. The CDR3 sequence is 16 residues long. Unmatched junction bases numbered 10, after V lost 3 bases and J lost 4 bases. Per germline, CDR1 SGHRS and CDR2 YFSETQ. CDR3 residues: CASSSGQGLFSTEAFF. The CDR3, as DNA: TGCGCCAGCAGCTCAGGACAGGGGCTCTTTAGCACTGAAGCTTTCTTT.

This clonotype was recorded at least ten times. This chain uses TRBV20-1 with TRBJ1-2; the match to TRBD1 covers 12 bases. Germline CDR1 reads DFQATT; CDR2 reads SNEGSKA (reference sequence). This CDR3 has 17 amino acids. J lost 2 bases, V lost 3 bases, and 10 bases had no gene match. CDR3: CSARLPTGTGGNYGYTF. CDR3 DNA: TGCAGTGCTAGGCTACCAACCGGGACAGGGGGCAACTATGGCTACACCTTC.

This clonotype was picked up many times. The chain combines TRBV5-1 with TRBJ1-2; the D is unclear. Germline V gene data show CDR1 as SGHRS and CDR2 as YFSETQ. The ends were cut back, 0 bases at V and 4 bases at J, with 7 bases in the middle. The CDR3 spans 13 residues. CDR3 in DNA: TGCGCCAGCAGCTTGGATGGGTCCTATGGCTACACCTTC. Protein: CASSLDGSYGYTF.

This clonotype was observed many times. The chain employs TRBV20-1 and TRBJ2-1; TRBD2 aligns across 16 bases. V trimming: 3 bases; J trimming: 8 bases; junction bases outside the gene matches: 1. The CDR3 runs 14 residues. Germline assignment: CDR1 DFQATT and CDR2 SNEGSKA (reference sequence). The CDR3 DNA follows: TGCAGTGCTAGGGGACTAGCGGGAGGGCATGAGCAGTTCTTC. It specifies CSARGLAGGHEQFF.

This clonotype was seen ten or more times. CDR3 bases: TGTGCCAGTAGTACCGTTTCACAGGGCGGCCAGCATTTT. Protein sequence: CASSTVSQGGQHF. The rearrangement links TRBV19 to TRBJ1-5; possibly TRBD1 for D (6 bases). The CDR3 spans 13 residues. V was cut by 4 bases and J by 12 bases, with 16 bases left in between. Germline V CDR1 and CDR2: LNHDA, SQIVND (reference sequence).

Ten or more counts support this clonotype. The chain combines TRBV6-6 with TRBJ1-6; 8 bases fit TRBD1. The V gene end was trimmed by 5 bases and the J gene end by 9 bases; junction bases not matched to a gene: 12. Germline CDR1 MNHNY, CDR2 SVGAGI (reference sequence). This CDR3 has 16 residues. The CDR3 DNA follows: TGTGCCAGCAGTAAGGACAGGGTCGCTTGGGGTTCACCCCTCCACTTT. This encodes CASSKDRVAWGSPLHF.

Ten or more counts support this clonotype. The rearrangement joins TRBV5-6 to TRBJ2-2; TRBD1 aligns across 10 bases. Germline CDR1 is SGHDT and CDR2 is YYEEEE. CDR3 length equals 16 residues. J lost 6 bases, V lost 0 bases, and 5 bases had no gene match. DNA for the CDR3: TGTGCCAGCAGCTTGGGGACAGGGGGTCGGGCCGGGGAGCTGTTTTTT. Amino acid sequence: CASSLGTGGRAGELFF.

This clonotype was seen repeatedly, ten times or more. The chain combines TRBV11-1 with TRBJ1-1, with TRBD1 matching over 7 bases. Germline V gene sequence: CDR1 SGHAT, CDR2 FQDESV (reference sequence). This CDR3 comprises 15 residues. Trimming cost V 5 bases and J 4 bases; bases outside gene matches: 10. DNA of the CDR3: TGTGCCAGCAGCCAAGACAGGGTCCCAGGCACTGAAGCTTTCTTT. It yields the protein CASSQDRVPGTEAFF.

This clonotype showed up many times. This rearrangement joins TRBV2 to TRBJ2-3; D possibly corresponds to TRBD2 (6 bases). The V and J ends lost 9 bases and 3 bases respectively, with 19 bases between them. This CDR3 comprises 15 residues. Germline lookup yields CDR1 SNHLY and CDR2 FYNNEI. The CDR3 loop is CARTLPSGGTDTQYF. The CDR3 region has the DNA TGTGCCAGGACCCTGCCGAGCGGAGGGACAGATACGCAGTATTTT.

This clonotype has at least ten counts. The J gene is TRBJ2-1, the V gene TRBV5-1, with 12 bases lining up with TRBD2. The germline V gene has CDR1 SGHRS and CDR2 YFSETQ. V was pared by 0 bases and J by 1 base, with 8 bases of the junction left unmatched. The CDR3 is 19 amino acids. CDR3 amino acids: CASSLEPSGGAASYNEQFF. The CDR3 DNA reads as TGCGCCAGCAGCTTGGAGCCTAGCGGGGGGGCCGCATCCTACAATGAGCAGTTCTTC.

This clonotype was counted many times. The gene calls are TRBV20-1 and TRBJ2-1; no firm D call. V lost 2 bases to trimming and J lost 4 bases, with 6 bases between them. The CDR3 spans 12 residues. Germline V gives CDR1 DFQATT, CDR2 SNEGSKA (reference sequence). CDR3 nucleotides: TGCAGTGCTAGACCTATATACAATGAGCAGTTCTTC. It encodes CSARPIYNEQFF.

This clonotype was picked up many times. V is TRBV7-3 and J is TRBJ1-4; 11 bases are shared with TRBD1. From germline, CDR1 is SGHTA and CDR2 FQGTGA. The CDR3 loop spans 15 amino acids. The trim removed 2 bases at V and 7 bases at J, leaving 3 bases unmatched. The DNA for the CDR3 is TGTGCCAGCAGCTTAGGACAGGGGGCGTTTGAAAAACTGTTTTTT. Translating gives CASSLGQGAFEKLFF.

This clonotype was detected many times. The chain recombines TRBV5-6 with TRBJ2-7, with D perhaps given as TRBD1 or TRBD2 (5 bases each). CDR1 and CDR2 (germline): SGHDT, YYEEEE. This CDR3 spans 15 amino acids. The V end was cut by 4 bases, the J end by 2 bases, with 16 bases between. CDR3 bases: TGTGCCAGCAGCCGGGGACCGGTCCAACCCTACGAGCAGTACTTC. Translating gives CASSRGPVQPYEQYF. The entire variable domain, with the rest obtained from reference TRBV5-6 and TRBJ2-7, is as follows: DAGVTQSPTHLIKTRGQQVTLRCSPKSGHDTVSWYQQALGQGPQFIFQYYEEEERQRGNFPDRFSGHQFPNYSSELNVNALLLGDSALYLCASSRGPVQPYEQYFGPGTRLTVT.

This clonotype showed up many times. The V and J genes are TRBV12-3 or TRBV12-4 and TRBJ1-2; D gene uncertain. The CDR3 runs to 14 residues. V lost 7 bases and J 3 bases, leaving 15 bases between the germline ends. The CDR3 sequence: CASNPEVGDYGYTF. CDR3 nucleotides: TGTGCCAGCAATCCGGAGGTTGGTGACTATGGCTACACCTTC.